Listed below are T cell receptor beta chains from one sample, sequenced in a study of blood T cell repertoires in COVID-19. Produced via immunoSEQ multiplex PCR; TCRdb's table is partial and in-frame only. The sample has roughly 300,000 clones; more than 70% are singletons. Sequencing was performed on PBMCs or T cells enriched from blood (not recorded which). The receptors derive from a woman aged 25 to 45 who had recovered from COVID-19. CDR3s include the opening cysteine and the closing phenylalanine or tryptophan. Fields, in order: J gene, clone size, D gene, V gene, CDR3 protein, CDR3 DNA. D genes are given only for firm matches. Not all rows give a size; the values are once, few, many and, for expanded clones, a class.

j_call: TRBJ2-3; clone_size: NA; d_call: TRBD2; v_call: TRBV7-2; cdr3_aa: CASSSRGEGLAADTQYF; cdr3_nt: TGTGCCAGCAGCTCGCGGGGCGAGGGACTAGCGGCAGATACGCAGTATTTT
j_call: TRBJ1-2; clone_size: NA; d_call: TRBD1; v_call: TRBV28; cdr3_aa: CASTSPRQGANGYTF; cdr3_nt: TGTGCCAGCACCTCACCAAGGCAGGGGGCAAATGGCTACACCTTC
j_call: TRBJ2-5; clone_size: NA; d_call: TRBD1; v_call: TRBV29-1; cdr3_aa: CSVALGTGPQETQYF; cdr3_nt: TGCAGCGTTGCCCTCGGGACAGGGCCCCAAGAGACCCAGTACTTC
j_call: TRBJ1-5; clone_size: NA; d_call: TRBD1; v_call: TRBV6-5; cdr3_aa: CASRRTGGDQPQHF; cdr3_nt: TGTGCCAGCAGAAGGACAGGGGGGGATCAGCCCCAGCATTTT
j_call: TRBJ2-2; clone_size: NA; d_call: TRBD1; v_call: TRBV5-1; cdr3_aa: CASSPVPGQGNTGELFF; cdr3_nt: TGCGCCAGCAGCCCCGTCCCGGGACAGGGGAACACCGGGGAGCTGTTTTTT
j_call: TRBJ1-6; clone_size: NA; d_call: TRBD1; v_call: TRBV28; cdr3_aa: CASSSPGTGRDSPLHF; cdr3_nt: TGTGCCAGCAGTTCCCCCGGGACAGGAAGGGATTCACCCCTCCACTTT
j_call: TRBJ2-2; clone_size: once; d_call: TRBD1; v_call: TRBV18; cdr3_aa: CASSPPPGGTGELFF; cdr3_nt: TGTGCCAGCTCACCACCGCCAGGGGGCACCGGGGAGCTGTTTTTT
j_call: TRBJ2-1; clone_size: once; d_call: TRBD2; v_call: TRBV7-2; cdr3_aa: CASSSHLAGGYNEQFF; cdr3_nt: TGTGCCAGCAGCTCCCACCTAGCGGGGGGATACAATGAGCAGTTCTTC
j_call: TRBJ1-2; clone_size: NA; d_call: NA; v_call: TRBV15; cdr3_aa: CATSRGTVYGYTF; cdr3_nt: TGTGCCACCAGCAGAGGTACAGTCTATGGCTACACCTTC
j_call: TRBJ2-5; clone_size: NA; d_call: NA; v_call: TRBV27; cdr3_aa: CASSELVRGETQYF; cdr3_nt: TGTGCCAGCAGTGAACTAGTTAGAGGGGAGACCCAGTACTTC
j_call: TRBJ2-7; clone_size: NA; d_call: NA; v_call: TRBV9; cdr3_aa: CASSTTPYYEQYF; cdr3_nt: TGTGCCAGCAGTACTACTCCGTACTACGAGCAGTACTTC
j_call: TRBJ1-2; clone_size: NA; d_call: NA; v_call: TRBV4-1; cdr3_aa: CASSQETAGLNYGYTF; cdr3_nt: TGCGCCAGCAGCCAAGAGACGGCAGGGCTAAACTATGGCTACACCTTC
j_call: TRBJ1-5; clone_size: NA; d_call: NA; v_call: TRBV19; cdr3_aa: CASSAGGYSNQPQHF; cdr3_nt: TGTGCCAGTAGTGCGGGGGGTTATAGCAATCAGCCCCAGCATTTT
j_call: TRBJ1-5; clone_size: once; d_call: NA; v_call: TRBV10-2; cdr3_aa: CASSALGGRQPQHF; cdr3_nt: TGCGCCAGCAGTGCCCTGGGGGGACGTCAGCCCCAGCATTTT
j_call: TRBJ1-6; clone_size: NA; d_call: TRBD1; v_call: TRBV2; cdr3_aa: CASRPTRTGDRGSPLHF; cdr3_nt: TGTGCCAGCAGGCCTACCCGAACAGGGGATAGAGGTTCACCCCTCCACTTT
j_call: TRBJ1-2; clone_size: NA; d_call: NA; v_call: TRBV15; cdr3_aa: CATRGQGYGYTF; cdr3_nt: TGTGCCACCAGGGGGCAGGGTTATGGCTACACCTTC
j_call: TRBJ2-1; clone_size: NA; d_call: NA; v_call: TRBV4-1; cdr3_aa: CASSQQLGTYNEQFF; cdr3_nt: TGCGCCAGCAGCCAGCAACTAGGAACCTACAATGAGCAGTTCTTC
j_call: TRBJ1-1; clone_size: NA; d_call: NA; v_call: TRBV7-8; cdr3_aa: CASSLATGMNTEAFF; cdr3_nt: TGTGCCAGCAGCTTAGCTACGGGAATGAACACTGAAGCTTTCTTT
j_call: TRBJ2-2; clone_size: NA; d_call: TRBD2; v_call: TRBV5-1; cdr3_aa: CASSFAGGDTGELFF; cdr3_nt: TGCGCCAGCAGCTTCGCGGGGGGCGATACCGGGGAGCTGTTTTTT
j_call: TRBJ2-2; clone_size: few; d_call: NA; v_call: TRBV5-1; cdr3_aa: CASSGSGAGTGELFF; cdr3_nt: TGCGCCAGCAGCGGATCAGGGGCGGGCACCGGGGAGCTGTTTTTT
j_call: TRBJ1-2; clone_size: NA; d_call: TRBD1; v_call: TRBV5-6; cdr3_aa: CASSRDRAKGYTF; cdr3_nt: TGTGCCAGCAGCCGGGACAGGGCTAAGGGCTACACCTTC
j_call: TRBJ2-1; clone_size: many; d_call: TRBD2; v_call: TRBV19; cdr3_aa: CASKKLAVYNEQFF; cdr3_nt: TGTGCCAGTAAAAAACTAGCGGTATACAATGAGCAGTTCTTC
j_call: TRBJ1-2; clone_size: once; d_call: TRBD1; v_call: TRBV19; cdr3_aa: CASKGARGDGYTF; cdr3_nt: TGTGCCAGTAAGGGGGCGCGAGGTGATGGCTACACCTTC
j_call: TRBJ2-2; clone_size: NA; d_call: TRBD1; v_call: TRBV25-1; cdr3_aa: CASSAVRGPDGELFF; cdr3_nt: TGTGCCAGCAGTGCCGTCAGGGGGCCCGACGGGGAGCTGTTTTTT
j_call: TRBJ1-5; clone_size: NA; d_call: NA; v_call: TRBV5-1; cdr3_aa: CASSLSPRALSNQPQHF; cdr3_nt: TGCGCCAGCAGCTTGAGCCCACGAGCGCTTAGCAATCAGCCCCAGCATTTT
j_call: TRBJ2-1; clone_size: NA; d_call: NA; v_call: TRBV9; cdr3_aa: CASSVFPSNEQFF; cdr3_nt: TGTGCCAGCAGCGTATTCCCCAGCAATGAGCAGTTCTTC
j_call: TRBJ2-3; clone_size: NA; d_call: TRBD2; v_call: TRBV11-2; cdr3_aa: CASSLDLAGGLDTQYF; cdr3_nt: TGTGCCAGCAGCTTAGATCTAGCGGGGGGCCTAGATACGCAGTATTTT
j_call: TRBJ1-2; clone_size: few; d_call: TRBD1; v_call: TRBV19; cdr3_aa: CASSPIPTGPDYGYTF; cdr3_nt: TGTGCCAGTAGTCCAATCCCGACAGGGCCGGACTATGGCTACACCTTC
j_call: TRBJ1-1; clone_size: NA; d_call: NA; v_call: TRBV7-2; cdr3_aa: CASSLVGGGANTEAFF; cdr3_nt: TGTGCCAGCAGCTTAGTTGGAGGGGGGGCGAACACTGAAGCTTTCTTT
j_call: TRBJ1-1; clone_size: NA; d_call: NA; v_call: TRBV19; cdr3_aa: CASSTPTGGEAEAFF; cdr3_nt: TGTGCCAGTAGTACTCCGACAGGCGGCGAAGCTGAAGCTTTCTTT
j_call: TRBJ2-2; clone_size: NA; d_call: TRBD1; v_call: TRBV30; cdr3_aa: CACDYRGLNTGELFF; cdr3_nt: TGTGCCTGCGATTACAGGGGGCTTAACACCGGGGAGCTGTTTTTT
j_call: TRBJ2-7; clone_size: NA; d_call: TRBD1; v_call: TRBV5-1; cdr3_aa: CASNLDREYPYEQYF; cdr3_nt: TGCGCCAGCAACTTGGACAGGGAGTATCCCTACGAGCAGTACTTC
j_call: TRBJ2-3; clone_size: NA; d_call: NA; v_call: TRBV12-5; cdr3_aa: CASGLQDGADTQYF; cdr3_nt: TGTGCTAGTGGTTTGCAGGACGGGGCAGATACGCAGTATTTT
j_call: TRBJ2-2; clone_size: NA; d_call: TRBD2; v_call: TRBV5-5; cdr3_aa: CASSPSPTSGLIANTGELFF; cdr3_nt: TGTGCCAGCAGCCCCTCCCCGACTAGCGGCCTCATCGCGAACACCGGGGAGCTGTTTTTT
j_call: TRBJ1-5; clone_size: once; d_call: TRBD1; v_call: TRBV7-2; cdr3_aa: CASSRQGNQPQHF; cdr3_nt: TGTGCCAGCAGCCGACAGGGAAATCAGCCCCAGCATTTT
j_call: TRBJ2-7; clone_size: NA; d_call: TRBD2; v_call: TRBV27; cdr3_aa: CASSFGRDYEQYF; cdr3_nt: TGTGCCAGCAGTTTTGGGAGGGACTACGAGCAGTACTTC
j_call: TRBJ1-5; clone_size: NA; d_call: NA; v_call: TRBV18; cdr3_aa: CASSPGGPGQPQHF; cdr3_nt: TGTGCCAGCTCACCTGGAGGGCCAGGACAGCCCCAGCATTTT
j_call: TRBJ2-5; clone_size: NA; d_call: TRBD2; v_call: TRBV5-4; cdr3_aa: CASSLEQRGPQETQYF; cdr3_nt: TGTGCCAGCAGCTTGGAGCAGCGGGGGCCCCAAGAGACCCAGTACTTC
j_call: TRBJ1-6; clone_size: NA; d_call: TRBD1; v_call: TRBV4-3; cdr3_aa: CASSLVGGQGNNSPLHF; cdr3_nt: TGCGCCAGCAGCCTAGTGGGGGGACAGGGGAACAATTCACCCCTCCACTTT